What follows describes a single T cell receptor beta chain. This clonotype was counted only a few times. The antigen it recognizes is unknown. Base qualities were left out, and no much larger clone turns up one base away. This record belongs to a study of T cell repertoires in cytomegalovirus infection (dated by TCRdb to the late 2010s). In terms of the full investigation: Donor HLA type was relevant to the analysis, because carriage of CMV infection together with the matching HLA type was indicated by public TCR beta signatures. The research as a whole found: The ex vivo response was dominated by HLA-C-restricted CMV-specific TCR beta clonotypes, which also provided the single most frequent clonotype in two of eight donors. In both this cohort and an independent cohort of 352 donors, the cumulative frequency of public TCR beta family members distinguished carriers of CMV infection plus the relevant HLA type.

CDR1 and CDR2 (MNHEY, SVGAGI) derive from the germline V gene. The junction shows trimming of 6 bases on V and 7 bases on J, plus 15 bases between the germline ends. The CDR3 spans 13 residues, from the cysteine through the phenylalanine. Kept here is only the CDR3 DNA, which spans 39 bases and is read in frame from base 1. These reads were obtained on an Illumina HiSeq 1500. TCRdb passed the public sequencing reads through fastp at Q25 and MiXCR, retaining productive beta sequences. Entries that share a CDR3 protein sequence are merged under the most common genes and DNA. This sample comprises more than 150,000 distinct CDR3 sequences, roughly 19% of them detected only once. The ten largest clonotypes hold less than 3% of the sample.

Sequencing input: PBMCs. The TCR originated in a human donor in good health (CMV status not recorded). Some clones in this sample may be carry-over from other donors' samples. The chain is made from TRBV6-5 and TRBJ1-2, with the D gene too uncertain to name. The sequenced DNA is TGTGCCAGCAGGAGTCCGGCAGTCTCTGGCTACACCTTC. It is translated as CASRSPAVSGYTF.